This T cell receptor (beta chain) was recovered during a study of T-cell reconstitution after alpha-beta-depleted transplantation in children. Overall study findings and caveats: Some patients showed high day-60 TCRbeta diversity, which derived from surviving recipient T cells and thymic progenitors. It was reported that alpha-beta T cells came from several hundred expanded graft clones (about two months after transplant). Newly produced T cells mostly provided counts and TCRbeta diversity after one year, as hyperexpanded clones declined.

For TCRbeta, the library was prepared with unique molecular identifiers. Via MiXCR, TCRdb re-called the PCR reads, giving one row per CDR3 protein. The sample records about 200,000 distinct CDR3 sequences, 5% to 7.5% being singletons. This CDR3 comprises 14 residues. V was trimmed by 5 bases and J by 4 bases, leaving 11 bases between them. Germline CDR1 reads LGHDT; CDR2 reads YNNKEL (reference sequence). This clonotype was seen many times. Its antigen is undetermined. Sequenced here: PBMCs, sampled before TCRalphabeta/CD19-depleted stem cell transplant. The chain combines TRBV3-1 with TRBJ2-2; D uncertain. The receptor comes from a girl in the first two years of life with combined immunodeficiency, due to receive a stem cell transplant. CDR3 region: CASSTRTGTGELFF. The CDR3 nucleotides are TGTGCCAGCAGCACTCGGACGGGCACCGGGGAGCTGTTTTTT.